A selection of T cell receptor beta chains follows, all from one sample in a study of radiotherapy plus CTLA-4 blockade in lung cancer. Assay used: immunoSEQ multiplex PCR; TCRdb lists only in-frame clones, some missing. Altogether some 60,000 clones are present, less than 85% being singletons, with the ten largest covering 2.9%. The sample here was peripheral blood, taken from a patient treated with radiotherapy plus ipilimumab. The receptors derive from a human donor with non-small cell lung cancer who had a complete response to radiotherapy plus ipilimumab. CDR3s include the opening cysteine and the closing phenylalanine or tryptophan. A D gene is named only where the DNA matches it firmly. The size field is filled for only some rows; it gives once, few, many or a size class.

DNA: TGCGCCAAGCCACAGGGTTCTAGCACAGATACGCAGTATTTT
CDR3: CAKPQGSSTDTQYF
J: TRBJ2-3
V: TRBV10-1
D: .
size: .

DNA: TGTGCCAGCAGCCCTCGGACAGGGGTCGGCGAGCAGTACTTC
CDR3: CASSPRTGVGEQYF
J: TRBJ2-7
V: TRBV5-8
D: TRBD1
size: .

DNA: TGTGCCAGTAGTATAGGGACTAGCGGGGGGAAGACCCAGTACTTC
CDR3: CASSIGTSGGKTQYF
J: TRBJ2-5
V: TRBV19
D: TRBD2
size: .

DNA: TGTGCCAGCAGTCAACCACAGGGGTTGGGCTACACCTTC
CDR3: CASSQPQGLGYTF
J: TRBJ1-2
V: TRBV28
D: TRBD1
size: medium-sized

DNA: TGTGCCAGCAGCTATACAGGGGGAGGCACTGAAGCTTTCTTT
CDR3: CASSYTGGGTEAFF
J: TRBJ1-1
V: TRBV5-4
D: TRBD1
size: .

DNA: TGTGCCAGCGGAGACAGGGGGGTGGTCACTGAAGCTTTCTTT
CDR3: CASGDRGVVTEAFF
J: TRBJ1-1
V: TRBV2
D: TRBD1
size: .

DNA: TGTGCCAGCAGCATTGCCGGGACAGGGGTGAAGACCCAGTACTTC
CDR3: CASSIAGTGVKTQYF
J: TRBJ2-5
V: TRBV28
D: TRBD1
size: .

DNA: TGTGCCAGCAGCCTAAATGACAGGCTCTATGGCTACACCTTC
CDR3: CASSLNDRLYGYTF
J: TRBJ1-2
V: TRBV5-6
D: .
size: once

DNA: TGCGCCAGCAGTCAAGGGGCCCAGTCGGGACAGGTCTATGGCTACACCTTC
CDR3: CASSQGAQSGQVYGYTF
J: TRBJ1-2
V: TRBV23-1
D: TRBD1
size: few

DNA: TGTGCCAGCAGTGCGAACAGGGTTTATTCGAGCACAGATACGCAGTATTTT
CDR3: CASSANRVYSSTDTQYF
J: TRBJ2-3
V: TRBV2
D: .
size: .

DNA: TGTGCCAGCAGCTTAGCGCTAATCCTAGCGGGGGGGCTCACCGGGGAGCTGTTTTTT
CDR3: CASSLALILAGGLTGELFF
J: TRBJ2-2
V: TRBV7-2
D: TRBD2
size: .

DNA: TGTGCCTGGAGTACACAGGGCAGTAAATCACCCCTCCACTTT
CDR3: CAWSTQGSKSPLHF
J: TRBJ1-6
V: TRBV30
D: .
size: .

DNA: TGCGCCAGCAGCCAAGAAGGTCGCCCGGGACTAGCAGGGGACATTCAGTACTTC
CDR3: CASSQEGRPGLAGDIQYF
J: TRBJ2-4
V: TRBV4-3
D: TRBD2
size: once

DNA: TGCGCCAGCAGCCAAGATGGGACAGGAGGGCGGGAGCAGTACTTC
CDR3: CASSQDGTGGREQYF
J: TRBJ2-7
V: TRBV4-3
D: TRBD1
size: once

DNA: TGTGCCAGTAGTATCAGGGTAGCGGGAGCTGGAGGTGAGCAGTTCTTC
CDR3: CASSIRVAGAGGEQFF
J: TRBJ2-1
V: TRBV19
D: TRBD2
size: .

DNA: TGTGCCTGGAGTGGACAGGTGAACACTGAAGCTTTCTTT
CDR3: CAWSGQVNTEAFF
J: TRBJ1-1
V: TRBV30
D: .
size: .

DNA: TGTGCCAGCAGACCCCCCGGACAGGGAGAGACCCAGTACTTC
CDR3: CASRPPGQGETQYF
J: TRBJ2-5
V: TRBV7-2
D: TRBD1
size: .

DNA: TGTGCCAGCAGCTTGAGTCGGGACAGAGCTAACTATGGCTACACCTTC
CDR3: CASSLSRDRANYGYTF
J: TRBJ1-2
V: TRBV5-4
D: TRBD1
size: .

DNA: TGTGCCAGCAGCTTCGGCGGGAGGACAAACAATGAGCAGTTCTTC
CDR3: CASSFGGRTNNEQFF
J: TRBJ2-1
V: TRBV5-6
D: TRBD2
size: .

DNA: TGTGCCAGCAGCCCCCCCCTCCGACGGGCCTACGAGCAGTACTTC
CDR3: CASSPPLRRAYEQYF
J: TRBJ2-7
V: TRBV7-8
D: .
size: .

DNA: TGTGCCAGCAGCCCAGAACGGACAGTCCTGGGGCCCTACGAGCAGTACTTC
CDR3: CASSPERTVLGPYEQYF
J: TRBJ2-7
V: TRBV28
D: .
size: .

DNA: TGTGCCAGCTCGTCTAAAGATACGCAGTATTTT
CDR3: CASSSKDTQYF
J: TRBJ2-3
V: TRBV18
D: .
size: .

DNA: TGTGCCAGCAGTGAATTCTCAGGCTCTGGGGCCAACGTCCTGACTTTC
CDR3: CASSEFSGSGANVLTF
J: TRBJ2-6
V: TRBV2
D: .
size: .

DNA: TGCGCCAGCAGTGAGCCCGGCACGCCAGGGGCCACAGATACGCAGTATTTT
CDR3: CASSEPGTPGATDTQYF
J: TRBJ2-3
V: TRBV10-2
D: .
size: .

DNA: TGTGCCAGCTCACCCACGAAAAGCGGGGTACCCAAGCCGGATTTT
CDR3: CASSPTKSGVPKPDF
J: TRBJ2-3
V: TRBV18
D: TRBD2
size: once

DNA: TGTGCCAGCAGCGGGGGGACAGGCGTCGGCGGTGAGCAGTTCTTC
CDR3: CASSGGTGVGGEQFF
J: TRBJ2-1
V: TRBV9
D: TRBD1
size: .

DNA: TGTGCCACCAGCCCTAGTGGGGGGCAGGGGGCGAGAGAGACCCAGTACTTC
CDR3: CATSPSGGQGARETQYF
J: TRBJ2-5
V: TRBV15
D: TRBD1
size: .

DNA: TGTGCCAGCAGTCAGTCAGGGCAGGGGATTTATGAGCAGTTCTTC
CDR3: CASSQSGQGIYEQFF
J: TRBJ2-1
V: TRBV2
D: .
size: .

DNA: TGTGCCAGCTCACCACAACTAGGTCAAGAGACCCAGTACTTC
CDR3: CASSPQLGQETQYF
J: TRBJ2-5
V: TRBV18
D: .
size: .

DNA: TGTGCCAGTAGTACAACAGGGGCTAACTCCTACGAGCAGTACTTC
CDR3: CASSTTGANSYEQYF
J: TRBJ2-7
V: TRBV19
D: TRBD1
size: few

DNA: TGTGCCAGCAGTGAATTGCAACAGGGGTTTTATGGCTACACCTTC
CDR3: CASSELQQGFYGYTF
J: TRBJ1-2
V: TRBV25-1
D: TRBD1
size: few

DNA: TGTGCCAGCAGCGTAGCTGGGTACGGGAGGGCCAAAGATGAGCAGTTCTTC
CDR3: CASSVAGYGRAKDEQFF
J: TRBJ2-1
V: TRBV9
D: TRBD2
size: .

DNA: TGTGCCAGCAGTCCAGGAGGCAGGGGTGGAGACGAGCAGTACTTC
CDR3: CASSPGGRGGDEQYF
J: TRBJ2-7
V: TRBV2
D: .
size: .

DNA: TGTGCCAGCAGTTTGCGGGATAGCAATCAGCCCCAGCATTTT
CDR3: CASSLRDSNQPQHF
J: TRBJ1-5
V: TRBV6-5
D: .
size: .

DNA: TGTGCCTGGAGCCTTAACTATGGCTACACCTTC
CDR3: CAWSLNYGYTF
J: TRBJ1-2
V: TRBV30
D: .
size: few

DNA: TGTGCCAGCTCACCCCCGGGACAGGGGTTCCAAGAGACCCAGTACTTC
CDR3: CASSPPGQGFQETQYF
J: TRBJ2-5
V: TRBV18
D: TRBD1
size: .

DNA: TGTGCCAGCAGCTTAGAATCCCTCACAGATACGCAGTATTTT
CDR3: CASSLESLTDTQYF
J: TRBJ2-3
V: TRBV7-9
D: .
size: .

DNA: TGTGCCAGCAACATAGACGGAGCAACTAATGAAAAACTGTTTTTT
CDR3: CASNIDGATNEKLFF
J: TRBJ1-4
V: TRBV2
D: .
size: .

DNA: TGTGCCAGCAGCTTAGACCAGACAGGGAACACTGAAGCTTTCTTT
CDR3: CASSLDQTGNTEAFF
J: TRBJ1-1
V: TRBV7-9
D: .
size: .

DNA: TGTGCCAGCGGATCAGCGGGAGGCGGGGATGAGCAGTTCTTC
CDR3: CASGSAGGGDEQFF
J: TRBJ2-1
V: TRBV28
D: TRBD2
size: .

DNA: TGTGCCAGCAGCCCCCACGGGGGACTGAAGAGCTCTGGGGCCAACGTCCTGACTTTC
CDR3: CASSPHGGLKSSGANVLTF
J: TRBJ2-6
V: TRBV14
D: .
size: once

DNA: TGTGCCAGCAGTTTACCCGGGGGGCGTGGGGCTTTCTTT
CDR3: CASSLPGGRGAFF
J: TRBJ1-1
V: TRBV28
D: .
size: few

DNA: TGTGCCAGCAGCCGACCTGGGGCAGGGGGAGGAGAGACCCAGTACTTC
CDR3: CASSRPGAGGGETQYF
J: TRBJ2-5
V: TRBV7-9
D: .
size: .